This TCR beta chain is from a study of blood T cell repertoires in COVID-19 (dated by TCRdb to the early 2020s). Describing the broader study: The collaborator samples originated in the United States, Italy and Spain and spanned the acute and convalescent phases of COVID-19. The repertoires were released in a freely available public database intended as a resource for research on the immune response to SARS-CoV-2. The samples were drawn from the first 160 participants of the ongoing ImmuneRACE study and from 1,254 subjects provided by 6 global collaborators. Where available, HLA class I and class II types were taken from metadata supplied by the sample provider and were not determined by assay-based typing. Subjects who had been exposed to COVID-19, were actively infected with it, or had recovered from it provided the deeply sampled blood TCRbeta repertoires that made up the dataset. The prospective study material was composed of cDNA or gDNA derived from T cells, B-cell-depleted T cells, or PBMCs. The sample metadata nearly always contained a de-identified subject ID, COVID-19 status, age in years and sex. The paper's findings and limits, for the study overall: The quantity of clinical and demographic metadata differed by source and by participant and was supplied without curation.

The immunoSEQ Assay, a bias-controlled multiplex PCR, was used to amplify TCRbeta CDR3 regions from genomic DNA. The original methods were these. Within the assay, amplification of reference gene primers was used to estimate how many nucleated cells each sample contained. To quantify the absolute abundance of each unique TCRbeta CDR3 rearrangement, sequence reads were collapsed and filtered. For each sample, productive Simpson clonality was calculated as the square root of Simpson's diversity index over productive rearrangements. TCRdb obtained this table from immuneACCESS and retained in-frame rearrangements with V and J assigned. These tables miss some clones; where compared with another copy, unresolved V genes account for less than half of the shortfall, and the remainder is unexplained. Clonal size and the V and J genes are those of that table, whereas D and trimming came from the DNA. Within this sample are hundreds of thousands of clones, with approximately 91% of them counted one time only. Over 8% of the sample belongs to the ten largest clones.

As to this clone: Its target antigen remains unknown. Qualities for individual bases were not recorded, and no much larger clone is one base off.

Collaborating institutions collected whole blood in K2EDTA tubes following their own protocols. For TCRbeta analysis, collaborators shipped samples in one of three forms: frozen whole blood, isolated PBMCs, or DNA extracted from either of those sample types. Reading from cysteine to phenylalanine, the CDR3 counts 12 amino acids. Solely the CDR3 DNA is kept, with 36 bases framed from the first base. V is shortened by 3 bases, J by 8 bases, and the region joining them spans 10 bases. CDR1 and CDR2 are read off the germline V gene as SGHDT and YYEEEE. This clonotype was sampled from a man between 18 and 29 years old with active or convalescent COVID-19. The sample was peripheral blood. Here the chain combines TRBV5-6 and TRBJ2-3, and TRBD2 may be the D gene, going by 5 matching bases. The nucleotide sequence reads as follows: TGTGCCAGCAGCTACGGGGATTCTACGCAGTATTTT. Translated, it gives CASSYGDSTQYF.